Listed below are T cell receptor beta chains from one sample, sequenced in a study of cytomegalovirus exposure and HLA in healthy donors. Produced via immunoSEQ multiplex PCR; TCRdb's table is partial and in-frame only. The specimen's table records approximately 110,000 clones. Sequencing input: PBMCs. The origin of the receptors is a middle-aged man in good health and CMV-seronegative. Both conserved end residues are part of each CDR3. The D gene is left open where the match is weak.

j_call: TRBJ1-2
d_call: -
v_call: TRBV11-2
cdr3_aa: CASSLYGQINYGYTF
cdr3_nt: TGTGCCAGCAGCTTGTACGGACAGATAAACTATGGCTACACCTTC

j_call: TRBJ2-7
d_call: TRBD2
v_call: TRBV6-6
cdr3_aa: CASESGRATYEQYF
cdr3_nt: TGTGCCAGTGAAAGCGGGAGGGCCACCTACGAGCAGTACTTC

j_call: TRBJ2-2
d_call: -
v_call: TRBV11-3
cdr3_aa: CASSLDSGAHTGELFF
cdr3_nt: TGTGCCAGCAGCTTAGATAGCGGAGCCCACACCGGGGAGCTGTTTTTT

j_call: TRBJ2-7
d_call: -
v_call: TRBV7-2
cdr3_aa: CASSFRRSGEQYF
cdr3_nt: TGTGCCAGCAGCTTTAGACGATCAGGCGAGCAGTACTTC

j_call: TRBJ2-1
d_call: TRBD2
v_call: TRBV28
cdr3_aa: CATPGLRGDEQFF
cdr3_nt: TGTGCCACCCCGGGACTACGGGGCGATGAGCAGTTCTTC

j_call: TRBJ2-7
d_call: -
v_call: TRBV7-2
cdr3_aa: CASSLSDFPPSDEQYF
cdr3_nt: TGTGCCAGCAGCTTATCGGACTTCCCCCCGTCCGACGAGCAGTACTTC

j_call: TRBJ2-7
d_call: TRBD2
v_call: TRBV2
cdr3_aa: CASLMGLAGFGEQYF
cdr3_nt: TGTGCCAGCCTAATGGGACTAGCGGGTTTTGGCGAGCAGTACTTC

j_call: TRBJ1-1
d_call: TRBD1
v_call: TRBV4-1
cdr3_aa: CASSQVGTGKNTEAFF
cdr3_nt: TGCGCCAGCAGCCAAGTTGGGACAGGAAAGAACACTGAAGCTTTCTTT

j_call: TRBJ2-7
d_call: TRBD1
v_call: TRBV7-8
cdr3_aa: CASSRDRGRYEQYF
cdr3_nt: TGTGCCAGCAGCCGGGACAGGGGGCGGTACGAGCAGTACTTC

j_call: TRBJ2-7
d_call: TRBD1
v_call: TRBV29-1
cdr3_aa: CSGIRDRGLYEQYF
cdr3_nt: TGCAGCGGTATCCGGGACAGGGGCCTCTACGAGCAGTACTTC

j_call: TRBJ1-5
d_call: TRBD1
v_call: TRBV5-6
cdr3_aa: CASSARTGLSNQPQHF
cdr3_nt: TGTGCCAGCAGCGCGCGGACAGGTTTGAGCAATCAGCCCCAGCATTTT

j_call: TRBJ1-6
d_call: TRBD1
v_call: TRBV27
cdr3_aa: CASRGTGTNSPLHF
cdr3_nt: TGTGCCAGCAGGGGGACAGGGACTAATTCACCCCTCCACTTT

j_call: TRBJ2-4
d_call: -
v_call: TRBV27
cdr3_aa: CASRGTGSKNIQYF
cdr3_nt: TGTGCCAGCAGGGGAACAGGGTCCAAAAACATTCAGTACTTC

j_call: TRBJ2-5
d_call: TRBD2
v_call: TRBV28
cdr3_aa: CASSLFLARREGPWETQYF
cdr3_nt: TGTGCCAGCAGTTTATTCTTAGCTAGGCGGGAGGGCCCATGGGAGACCCAGTACTTC

j_call: TRBJ2-1
d_call: TRBD2
v_call: TRBV29-1
cdr3_aa: CSVYGTSLNEQFF
cdr3_nt: TGCAGCGTTTATGGGACTAGCCTCAATGAGCAGTTCTTC

j_call: TRBJ2-5
d_call: TRBD2
v_call: TRBV6-5
cdr3_aa: CASSYVGGRKQETQYF
cdr3_nt: TGTGCCAGCAGTTACGTCGGCGGGAGGAAACAAGAGACCCAGTACTTC

j_call: TRBJ2-1
d_call: -
v_call: TRBV15
cdr3_aa: CATSPAPPGQFF
cdr3_nt: TGTGCCACCAGTCCGGCCCCCCCGGGGCAGTTCTTC